This T cell receptor beta chain was identified in a study of blood T cell repertoires in COVID-19. Study summary: Samples came from the United States, Italy and Spain, spanning acute and convalescent COVID-19. T cells, B-cell-depleted T cells, or PBMCs provided the cDNA or gDNA that served as material.

Sequencing used immunoSEQ multiplex PCR; TCRdb keeps in-frame clones, though not all of them. This table holds 200,000 to 250,000 clones, approximately 89% found once. Living in 24 US areas, the participants were between roughly 18 and 90 years of age. Shortly before study entry, within 2 weeks, exposed participants had met a COVID-19 case. With 6 bases clipped from V and 10 bases from J, the junction kept 15 bases outside the gene matches. The germline V gene has CDR1 SGHRS and CDR2 YFSETQ. There are 16 residues in the CDR3. This receptor was identified in a woman aged 25 to 45 who had been exposed to COVID-19. This chain connects TRBV5-1 to TRBJ2-1; 11 nucleotides match TRBD2. The sample was PBMCs or T cells enriched from blood (not recorded which). CDR3 nucleotide sequence: TGCGCCAGCATACGCATTACTAGCGGGAGAGGGCGGGAGCAGTTCTTC. Translation: CASIRITSGRGREQFF.